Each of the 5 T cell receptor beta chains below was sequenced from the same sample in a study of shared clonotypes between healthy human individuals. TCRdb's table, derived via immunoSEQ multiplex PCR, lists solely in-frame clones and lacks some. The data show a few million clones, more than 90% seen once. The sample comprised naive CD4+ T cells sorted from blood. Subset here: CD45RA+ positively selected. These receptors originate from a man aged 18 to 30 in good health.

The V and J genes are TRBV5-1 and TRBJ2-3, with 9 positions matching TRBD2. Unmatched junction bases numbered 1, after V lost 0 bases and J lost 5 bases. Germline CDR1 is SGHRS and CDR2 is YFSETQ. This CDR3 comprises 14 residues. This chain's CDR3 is CASSLGTSEDTQYF. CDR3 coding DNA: TGCGCCAGCAGCTTGGGGACTAGCGAAGATACGCAGTATTTT.

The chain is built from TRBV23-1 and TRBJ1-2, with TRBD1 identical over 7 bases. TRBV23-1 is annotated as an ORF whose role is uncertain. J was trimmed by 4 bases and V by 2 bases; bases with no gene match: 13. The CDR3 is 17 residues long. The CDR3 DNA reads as TGCGCCAGCAGTCAAGAGGGAGGCGGGGACAGTCTCTATGGCTACACCTTC. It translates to CASSQEGGGDSLYGYTF.

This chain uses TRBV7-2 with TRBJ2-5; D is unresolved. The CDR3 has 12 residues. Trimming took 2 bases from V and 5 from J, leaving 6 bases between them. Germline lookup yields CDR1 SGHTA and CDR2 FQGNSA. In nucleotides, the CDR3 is TGTGCCAGCAGCTTAAGTATTGAGACCCAGTACTTC. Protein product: CASSLSIETQYF.

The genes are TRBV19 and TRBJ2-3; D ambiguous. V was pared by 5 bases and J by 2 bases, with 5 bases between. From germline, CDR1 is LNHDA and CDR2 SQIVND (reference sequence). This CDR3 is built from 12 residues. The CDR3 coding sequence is TGTGCCAGTAGTGAGACCACAGATACGCAGTATTTT. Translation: CASSETTDTQYF.

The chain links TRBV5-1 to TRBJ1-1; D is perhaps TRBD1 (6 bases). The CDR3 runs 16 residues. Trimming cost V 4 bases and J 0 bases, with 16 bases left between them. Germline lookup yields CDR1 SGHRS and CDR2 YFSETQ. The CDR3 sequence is CASSLGQTNMNTEAFF. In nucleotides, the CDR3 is TGCGCCAGCAGCCTCGGACAGACTAACATGAACACTGAAGCTTTCTTT.